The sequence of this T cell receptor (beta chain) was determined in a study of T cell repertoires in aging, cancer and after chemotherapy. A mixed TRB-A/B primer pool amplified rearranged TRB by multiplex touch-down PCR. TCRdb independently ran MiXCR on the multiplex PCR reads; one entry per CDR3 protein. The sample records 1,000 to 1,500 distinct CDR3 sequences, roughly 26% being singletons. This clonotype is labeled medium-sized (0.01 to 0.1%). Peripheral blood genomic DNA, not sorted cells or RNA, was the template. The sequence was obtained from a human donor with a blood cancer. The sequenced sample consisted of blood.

The CDR3 bases are TGTGCCAGCCATCCCGACCCGGGCACTGAAGCTTTCTTT. It specifies CASHPDPGTEAFF. This chain uses TRBV27 with TRBJ1-1; D uncertain. The ends were cut back, 8 bases at V and 4 bases at J, with 14 bases in the middle. CDR3 length: 13 residues. CDR1 MNHEY and CDR2 SMNVEV come from the germline V gene (reference sequence).